Reported below is one T cell receptor (beta chain). Each PCR replicate from the sorted subsets contained approximately 0.2 ug DNA, which is about 30,000 T cell genomes. Assay used: immunoSEQ multiplex PCR; TCRdb lists only in-frame clones, some missing. This sample has some 1,100,000 clones, with 75% to 80% found just once. The V and J ends lost 0 bases and 8 bases respectively, with 8 bases between them. This CDR3 comprises 13 residues. Germline lookup yields CDR1 SGHNT and CDR2 YENEEA. This record belongs to a study of shared clonotypes between healthy human individuals. Study overall: Plates per donor: three CD4 naive, three CD4 memory, two CD8 naive, one CD8 memory.

This receptor was identified in a man aged 18-30 years in good health. Some clones in this sample may be carry-over from other donors' samples. Input material: memory CD4+ T cells from PBMCs. The sample's subset: CD45RA-negative fraction. This chain connects TRBV11-3 to TRBJ2-1; no clear D gene. The CDR3 loop reads CASSLDWADEQFF. CDR3 DNA: TGTGCCAGCAGCTTAGATTGGGCAGATGAGCAGTTCTTC.